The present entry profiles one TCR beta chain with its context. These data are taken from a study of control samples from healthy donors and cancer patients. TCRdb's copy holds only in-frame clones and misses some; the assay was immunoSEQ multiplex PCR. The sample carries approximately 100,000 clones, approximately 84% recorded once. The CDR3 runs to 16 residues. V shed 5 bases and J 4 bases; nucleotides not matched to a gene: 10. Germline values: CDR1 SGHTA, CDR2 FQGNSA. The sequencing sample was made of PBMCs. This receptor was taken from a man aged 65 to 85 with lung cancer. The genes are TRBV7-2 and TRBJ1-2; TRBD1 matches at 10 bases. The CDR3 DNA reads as TGTGCCAGCAGCCTAGAGGAGGGACAGGGGCCCTATGGCTACACCTTC. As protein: CASSLEEGQGPYGYTF.